This T cell receptor beta chain was recovered during a study of blood T cell repertoires in COVID-19. About the research overall: Samples taken during acute and convalescent COVID-19 were collected in the United States, Italy and Spain.

This clone has only a few counts. Seattle patients were enrolled while actively infected and followed longitudinally. Libraries were prepared by immunoSEQ multiplex PCR; TCRdb keeps only in-frame clonotypes and omits some of them. This table holds some 370,000 clones, 70% to 90% found once. Germline CDR1 is MNHEY and CDR2 is SVGAGI. The CDR3 contains 16 residues. Trimming pared 2 bases from V and 6 bases from J, leaving 14 bases between. This rearrangement joins TRBV6-5 to TRBJ1-6, with D unclear. The source of this sequence is a young woman with COVID-19, enrolled during active disease. Sequencing was carried out using peripheral blood. CDR3 DNA sequence: TGTGCCAGCAGTTACCTCGGGAGAGGAGGTAATTCACCCCTCCACTTT. As protein: CASSYLGRGGNSPLHF.